The 27 T cell receptor beta chains below were found in one sample sequenced in a study of cytomegalovirus exposure and HLA in healthy donors. PCR used 60 Vbeta primers and 13 Jbeta primers. The table came from immunoSEQ multiplex PCR; TCRdb's copy has only in-frame clones and leaves some out. In the table there are about 100,000 clones, about 67% of which are singletons. Input material: PBMCs. These receptors all stem from a woman younger than 30 in good health and CMV-seropositive.

About this clone itself: It differs at one base from a far larger clone, so likely a read error. The rearrangement uses TRBV29-1 and TRBJ1-5; a possible D gene is TRBD1 (6 bases). The CDR3 is 13 residues long. The V gene lost 6 bases and the J gene lost 3 bases, with 12 bases spanning the gap. Germline V gives CDR1 SQVTM, CDR2 ANQGSEA. CDR3 bases: TGCAGCGTGAGGGACAACGACAATCAGCCCCAGCATTTT. As protein: CSVRDNDNQPQHF.

The chain links TRBV14 to TRBJ2-7, with TRBD2 matching over 7 bases. The CDR3 length is 15 residues. Germline assignment: CDR1 SGHDN and CDR2 FVKESK. The V segment lost 4 bases and the J segment 0 bases; nucleotides outside the gene matches: 6. The CDR3 here is CASSRGSGPSYEQYF. The CDR3 bases are TGTGCCAGCAGCCGCGGTAGCGGGCCCTCCTACGAGCAGTACTTC.

This clone was found a few times. This chain uses TRBV7-9 with TRBJ1-2, with TRBD1 matching over 7 bases. CDR1 and CDR2 (germline): SEHNR, FQNEAQ (reference sequence). The CDR3 runs to 16 residues. V lost 1 base and J lost 4; bases outside the gene matches: 9. This CDR3 is CASSLEQGSIIYGYTF. DNA for the CDR3: TGTGCCAGCAGCTTAGAACAGGGGAGTATAATCTATGGCTACACCTTC.

The chain carries TRBV5-1 and TRBJ2-4; a weak D match, TRBD1 (5 bases). CDR3 length equals 14 residues. V lost 1 base and J lost 6, with 11 bases in between. Germline V gene sequence: CDR1 SGHRS, CDR2 YFSETQ. The CDR3 DNA reads as TGCGCCAGCAGCTTGAGGGGCGCAGGAAACATTCAGTACTTC. Translation gives CASSLRGAGNIQYF. Full variable domain (rest looked up from reference TRBV5-1 and TRBJ2-4): KAGVTQTPRYLIKTRGQQVTLSCSPISGHRSVSWYQQTPGQGLQFLFEYFSETQRNKGNFPGRFSGRQFSNSRSEMNVSTLELGDSALYLCASSLRGAGNIQYFGAGTRLSVL.

The CDR3 is CATSRDIFSGNTIYF. The CDR3 DNA reads TGTGCCACCAGCAGAGACATTTTCTCTGGAAACACCATATATTTT. The chain carries TRBV15 and TRBJ1-3; D ambiguous. Germline V gives CDR1 LNHNV, CDR2 YYDKDF (reference sequence). Trimming shortened V by 0 bases and J by 0 bases, and 6 bases separated the two germline ends. This CDR3 spans 15 amino acids.

V is TRBV7-9 and J is TRBJ2-7, with D perhaps TRBD2 (6 bases). Per germline, CDR1 SEHNR and CDR2 FQNEAQ (reference sequence). V shed 1 base and J shed 0 bases, with 13 bases lying between them. The CDR3 is made up of 16 amino acids. Written as DNA, the CDR3 is TGTGCCAGCAGCTTAGTTCCAGGGACTGACTCCTACGAGCAGTACTTC. It encodes CASSLVPGTDSYEQYF.

The rearrangement joins TRBV19 to TRBJ1-5; 7 bases align to TRBD1. Germline V gives CDR1 LNHDA, CDR2 SQIVND (reference sequence). The CDR3 spans 15 residues. V lost 4 bases and J lost 2; bases outside the gene matches: 5. CDR3: CASSTRQGGNQPQHF. DNA of the CDR3: TGTGCCAGTAGTACGCGACAGGGAGGCAATCAGCCCCAGCATTTT.

The CDR3 region has the DNA TGTGCCAGCAGTGTACAGGTGGGGCACTACGAGCAGTACTTC. Its protein product is CASSVQVGHYEQYF. J is TRBJ2-5 and V is TRBV6-1; perhaps TRBD1 as D (5 bases). The tail of the sequence fits TRBJ2-7 better, so the J call may be wrong. The CDR3 is 14 residues long. Germline V gives CDR1 MNHNS, CDR2 SASEGT.

This clone appeared once. The chain uses TRBV6-5 and TRBJ2-7; 7 bases line up with TRBD2. Looked up from germline, CDR1 is MNHEY and CDR2 is SVGAGI. This CDR3 contains 13 residues. The trim removed 6 bases at V and 4 bases at J, leaving 6 bases unmatched. CDR3 protein: CASRTPSGYEQYF. CDR3 DNA sequence: TGTGCCAGCAGGACGCCTAGCGGATACGAGCAGTACTTC.

This chain's CDR3 is CASSDSTIRRQVSIEAFF. The CDR3 DNA follows: TGTGCCAGCAGTGACTCGACTATTAGGAGGCAGGTTTCTATTGAAGCTTTCTTT. The chain carries TRBV6-4 and TRBJ1-1; D is unresolved. The CDR3 extends over 18 amino acids. V lost 0 bases to trimming and J lost 7 bases, with 24 bases between them. Germline values: CDR1 MRHNA, CDR2 SNTAGT.

Points on this clone: Within the sample, other DNA sequences also encode this same CDR3. The rearrangement links TRBV30 to TRBJ2-3; 11 bases match TRBD2. Germline values: CDR1 GTSNPN, CDR2 SVGIG (reference sequence). The CDR3 consists of 18 residues. J lost 5 bases, V lost 3 bases, and 16 bases had no gene match. The CDR3 region is CAWSRLAGLGGAGDTQYF. In DNA form, the CDR3 reads TGTGCCTGGAGCAGACTAGCGGGACTTGGAGGGGCAGGAGATACGCAGTATTTT.

The chain combines TRBV13 with TRBJ2-7, with D possibly being TRBD1 (6 bases). V dropped 5 bases and J dropped 2 bases, with 13 bases sitting between them. The CDR3 spans 14 residues. Germline CDR1 PRHDT, CDR2 FYEKMQ (reference sequence). The CDR3 region is CASSREQGAYEQYF. The CDR3, as DNA: TGTGCCAGCAGCCGCGAACAGGGCGCCTACGAGCAGTACTTC.

The chain has TRBV12-5 and TRBJ2-5, with D possibly being TRBD2 (6 bases). V was trimmed by 1 base and J by 12 bases, leaving 15 bases between them. The CDR3 totals 13 residues. Germline CDR1 reads LGHNT; CDR2 reads FRNRAP. CDR3 protein: CASGLAPPGLEYF. The CDR3 bases are TGTGCTAGTGGTTTGGCCCCGCCGGGACTGGAGTACTTC.

This chain joins TRBV6-5 and TRBJ2-1; D remains ambiguous. V was cut by 4 bases and J by 10 bases, with 8 bases left in between. This CDR3 is 11 amino acids long. Germline V gives CDR1 MNHEY, CDR2 SVGAGI. CDR3 coding DNA: TGTGCCAGCAGTTCCGCGCTAGAGCAGTTCTTC. Its protein is CASSSALEQFF.

The chain is built from TRBV2 and TRBJ1-2; no reliable D call. From germline, CDR1 is SNHLY and CDR2 FYNNEI. V gave up 6 bases and J gave up 7 bases, with 12 bases separating them. The CDR3 contains 12 residues. This chain's CDR3 is CASSRRSGGYTF. CDR3 nucleotides: TGTGCCAGCAGCCGGAGAAGCGGTGGCTACACCTTC.

V and J are TRBV6-5 and TRBJ2-1; 8 bases line up with TRBD1. Losses at the gene ends were 6 bases for V and 9 bases for J; bases not matched to a gene: 4. This CDR3 has 12 amino acids. Germline CDR1 reads MNHEY; CDR2 reads SVGAGI. The CDR3 DNA sequence: TGTGCCAGCAGCCAGGGGGCGGGTGAGCAGTTCTTC. This sequence encodes CASSQGAGEQFF.

The chain is built from TRBV29-1 and TRBJ2-3, with a weak D call TRBD1 (6 bases). Germline-derived CDR1 and CDR2 are SQVTM and ANQGSEA. V was trimmed by 7 bases and J by 9 bases, leaving 17 bases between them. The CDR3 spans 12 residues. In nucleotides, the CDR3 is TGCAGCGGGGATCCGGGACAACAGACGCAGTATTTT. It specifies CSGDPGQQTQYF.

The rearrangement uses TRBV6-5 and TRBJ2-5, with D perhaps matching TRBD2 (6 bases). The CDR3 runs to 14 residues. V was shortened by 5 bases and J by 6 bases, with 16 bases between the two germline ends. Germline CDR1 is MNHEY and CDR2 is SVGAGI. Written as DNA, the CDR3 is TGTGCCAGCAGTCCGACCGCGGGGAGTAAGACCCAGTACTTC. Amino acids: CASSPTAGSKTQYF.

The V call is TRBV14, the J call TRBJ2-5, with D possibly being TRBD2 (6 bases). Germline lookup yields CDR1 SGHDN and CDR2 FVKESK. Trimming stripped 2 bases from V and 5 bases from J, with 27 bases between. CDR3 size: 19 residues. The CDR3 here is CASSQQPGPLTSMMETQYF. The CDR3 nucleotides are TGTGCCAGCAGCCAACAACCCGGGCCTTTAACTAGCATGATGGAGACCCAGTACTTC.

This clone was recorded a few times. This chain uses TRBV9 with TRBJ2-7; 7 nucleotides match TRBD1. Unmatched junction bases numbered 10, after V lost 4 bases and J lost 6 bases. The germline V gene has CDR1 SGDLS and CDR2 YYNGEE. The CDR3 loop spans 14 amino acids. The chain's CDR3 is CASSLGQETREQYF. CDR3 coding DNA: TGTGCCAGCAGCTTAGGACAGGAGACCCGCGAGCAGTACTTC. Together with reference TRBV9 and TRBJ2-7, the CDR3 gives the full variable domain: DSGVTQTPKHLITATGQRVTLRCSPRSGDLSVYWYQQSLDQGLQFLIQYYNGEERAKGNILERFSAQQFPDLHSELNLSSLELGDSALYFCASSLGQETREQYFGPGTRLTVT.

On this clone: The conserved closing phenylalanine or tryptophan is absent in this CDR3, likely reflecting a read error. The chain uses TRBV19 and TRBJ2-7; TRBD2 matches 11 bases. The CDR3 loop spans 13 amino acids. V was pared by 9 bases and J by 2 bases, with 3 bases of the junction left unmatched. CDR1 and CDR2 from the germline V gene are LNHDA and SQIVND (reference sequence). Here the CDR3 reads CASGLAGTYEQYL. The CDR3 region has the DNA TGTGCCAGCGGACTAGCGGGTACCTACGAGCAGTACCTC.

This rearrangement joins TRBV9 to TRBJ2-3; a weak D match, TRBD2 (5 bases). V lost 0 bases to trimming and J lost 4 bases, with 18 bases between them. Germline assignment: CDR1 SGDLS and CDR2 YYNGEE. The CDR3 extends over 17 amino acids. The CDR3 protein is CASSVGTSAPGADTQYF. For the CDR3, the DNA is TGTGCCAGCAGCGTAGGGACGTCGGCCCCCGGGGCAGATACGCAGTATTTT.

The gene calls are TRBV6-1 and TRBJ1-1, with D hard to call. Trimming cost V 7 bases and J 0 bases, with 9 bases left between them. Germline assignment: CDR1 MNHNS and CDR2 SASEGT. CDR3 length: 13 residues. The CDR3: CASKAGLNTEAFF. CDR3 coding DNA: TGTGCCAGCAAGGCAGGATTGAACACTGAAGCTTTCTTT.

The genes are TRBV7-9 and TRBJ1-1; TRBD1 matches 10 bases. This CDR3 has 13 residues. V lost 5 bases to trimming and J lost 4 bases; unmatched junction nucleotides: 1. The germline V gene has CDR1 SEHNR and CDR2 FQNEAQ (reference sequence). Here the CDR3 DNA reads TGTGCCAGCAGCCGGGACAGGGGCACTGAAGCTTTCTTT. Amino acids: CASSRDRGTEAFF.

This chain connects TRBV5-4 to TRBJ2-3, with D possibly matching TRBD2 (6 bases). Germline CDR1 SGHNT, CDR2 YYREEE (reference sequence). This CDR3 is 17 amino acids long. The ends were cut back, 6 bases at V and 0 bases at J, with 20 bases in the middle. As DNA, the CDR3 is TGTGCCAGCACCTCTTGGGGGGAGCGTGCTAGCACAGATACGCAGTATTTT. Translated: CASTSWGERASTDTQYF. The full variable domain, rest sourced from reference TRBV5-4 and TRBJ2-3, is ETGVTQSPTHLIKTRGQQVTLRCSSQSGHNTVSWYQQALGQGPQFIFQYYREEENGRGNFPPRFSGLQFPNYSSELNVNALELDDSALYLCASTSWGERASTDTQYFGPGTRLTVL.

The rearrangement links TRBV18 to TRBJ2-3; 7 nucleotides align to TRBD2. The CDR3 has 14 residues. The J segment lost 4 bases and the V segment lost 1 base, leaving 2 bases of the junction unmatched. The germline CDR1 and CDR2 sequences are KGHSH and LQKENI. The CDR3 protein is CASSPREGADTQYF. The CDR3 DNA reads as TGTGCCAGCTCACCACGGGAGGGAGCAGATACGCAGTATTTT. Complete variable domain (other parts from reference TRBV18 and TRBJ2-3): NAGVMQNPRHLVRRRGQEARLRCSPMKGHSHVYWYRQLPEEGLKFMVYLQKENIIDESGMPKERFSAEFPKEGPSILRIQQVVRGDSAAYFCASSPREGADTQYFGPGTRLTVL.

There are a few counts of this clone. V usage is TRBV25-1 and J usage is TRBJ2-7, with a possible D match to TRBD2 (7 bases). The CDR3 consists of 16 residues. Deletions cut 6 bases from V and 0 bases from J, with 18 bases between. CDR1 and CDR2 (germline): MGHDK, SYGVNS. The CDR3 DNA reads as TGTGCCAGCAGCCCTGGGGGGGACATTTCCTCCTACGAGCAGTACTTC. Translation: CASSPGGDISSYEQYF.